The rows below give T cell receptor beta chains drawn from one sample of a study of cytomegalovirus exposure and HLA in healthy donors. Profiling relied on immunoSEQ multiplex PCR, and the TCRdb table lists in-frame clones only, not all of them. The repertoire consists of some 200,000 clones, with about 81% occurring once and the leading ten covering 6.5%. Sequenced material: PBMCs. Every receptor here comes from a woman between 50 and 59 years old in good health and CMV-seropositive. Both conserved end residues are part of each CDR3. The D gene is left open where the match is weak. A row's size may be missing; if present it is once, few, many or a size class.

abundance	d_gene	v_gene	j_gene	CDR3nt	CDR3aa
NA	NA	TRBV19	TRBJ2-2	TGTGCCAGTAGTATAGCCTCGTCGGGGAGCGGGGAGCTGTTTTTT	CASSIASSGSGELFF
few	NA	TRBV7-9	TRBJ2-7	TGTGCCAGCAGCTTAGCGGACAGTCCTGAGCAGTACTTC	CASSLADSPEQYF
once	TRBD1	TRBV5-4	TRBJ1-1	TGTGCCAGCAGCTTGGCGGACAGGAAGGCTTTCTTT	CASSLADRKAFF
once	TRBD1	TRBV19	TRBJ2-7	TGTGCCAGTAGCCCGGGACAGGGGACGTCTTGGCAGTACTTC	CASSPGQGTSWQYF
NA	TRBD2	TRBV7-3	TRBJ2-7	TGTGCCAGCAGCTTAACTCACGGGAGGTACCACGAGCAGTACTTC	CASSLTHGRYHEQYF
few	NA	TRBV9	TRBJ2-3	TGTGCCAGCGGGGAGGATGGGTCTAGCACAGATACGCAGTATTTT	CASGEDGSSTDTQYF
NA	TRBD1	TRBV7-9	TRBJ2-1	TGTGCCAGCAGCTTAAGGGGACAGGATAACAATGAGCAGTTCTTC	CASSLRGQDNNEQFF
NA	NA	TRBV5-1	TRBJ2-5	TGCGCCAGCAGCTCCGGGACAATCCTCCAAGAGACCCAGTACTTC	CASSSGTILQETQYF
NA	NA	TRBV28	TRBJ2-3	TGTGCCAGCAGTTTCGCAGGGACACCCCTGGCAGATACGCAGTATTTT	CASSFAGTPLADTQYF
NA	NA	TRBV19	TRBJ1-5	TGTGCCAGTGGGGGGACCAGCAATCAGCCCCAGCATTTT	CASGGTSNQPQHF
NA	TRBD2	TRBV27	TRBJ2-1	TGTGCCAGCAGTTTTAAGGGGACTAGCGGGAGGTGGAATGAGCAGTTCTTC	CASSFKGTSGRWNEQFF
few	NA	TRBV6-1	TRBJ1-1	TGTGCCAGCAGTGCCACAGATACGAACACTGAAGCTTTCTTT	CASSATDTNTEAFF
NA	TRBD2	TRBV2	TRBJ2-1	TGTGCCAGCAGGGCGGGACTAGCGGACTACAATGAGCAGTTCTTC	CASRAGLADYNEQFF
NA	NA	TRBV11-2	TRBJ2-1	TGTGCCACCAGACCATTGGCGGAGGGCCGCGGTGAGCAGTTCTTC	CATRPLAEGRGEQFF
NA	TRBD1	TRBV6-5	TRBJ2-1	TGTGCCAGCAGTTCCCCAGGGGGAACCTACAATGAGCAGTTCTTC	CASSSPGGTYNEQFF
once	TRBD2	TRBV2	TRBJ2-3	TGTGCCAGCAGCCTGACTAGCTGGGACACAGATACGCAGTATTTT	CASSLTSWDTDTQYF
NA	NA	TRBV6-5	TRBJ2-7	TGTGCCAGCAGTACGGGGGACTACGAGCAGTACTTC	CASSTGDYEQYF
few	NA	TRBV11-3	TRBJ1-5	TGTGCCAGCAGCCCCAGTAGGACAGACAATCAGCCCCAGCATTTT	CASSPSRTDNQPQHF
NA	TRBD1	TRBV5-1	TRBJ2-3	TGCGCCAGCAGTACCGGGACAGGGGGCCCAGATACGCAGTATTTT	CASSTGTGGPDTQYF
NA	TRBD1	TRBV10-2	TRBJ2-7	TGCGTCATTTCGGGACAGGGGCTGAACGAGCAGTACTTC	CVISGQGLNEQYF
NA	TRBD1	TRBV11-2	TRBJ2-3	TGTGCCAGCAATCTGGCCAGGGGGCAAGATACGCAGTATTTT	CASNLARGQDTQYF
NA	NA	TRBV10-3	TRBJ1-1	TGTGCCATCAGTCGACAGCAGAACACTGAAGCTTTCTTT	CAISRQQNTEAFF
few	TRBD1	TRBV4-1	TRBJ2-2	TGCGCCAGCAAGGTACAAGGGGGCGCACCCGGGGAGCTGTTTTTT	CASKVQGGAPGELFF
few	TRBD1	TRBV28	TRBJ2-7	TGTGCCAGCAGCGGACACAGGGGCACCTACGAGCAGTACTTC	CASSGHRGTYEQYF
NA	NA	TRBV5-1	TRBJ2-3	TGCGCCAGCAGCTTGGGGGCGGGATTGGGAGATACGCAGTATTTT	CASSLGAGLGDTQYF
few	NA	TRBV7-8	TRBJ1-5	TGTGCCAGCAGCCAGAACAGGGTTGGCAATCAGCCCCAGCATTTT	CASSQNRVGNQPQHF
NA	TRBD1	TRBV5-4	TRBJ2-2	TGTGCCAGCAGCTCCGACAGGGCCGCGAACACCGGGGAGCTGTTTTTT	CASSSDRAANTGELFF
few	NA	TRBV9	TRBJ2-7	TGTGCCAGCAGCGCACTATGGACGGCCAAGCGGTACGAGCAGTACTTC	CASSALWTAKRYEQYF
few	NA	TRBV6-5	TRBJ2-3	TGTGCCAGCACCGCGGGGGCCCGCACAGATACGCAGTATTTT	CASTAGARTDTQYF
NA	NA	TRBV11-2	TRBJ2-1	TGTGCCAGCAGCTTAGGCGGGACGGCCTACAATGAGCAGTTCTTC	CASSLGGTAYNEQFF
once	NA	TRBV28	TRBJ2-7	TGTGCCAGCAGTTTGTACAGGGTGCCAGGGCCCCTCGAGCAGTACTTC	CASSLYRVPGPLEQYF
NA	TRBD2	TRBV6-1	TRBJ2-7	TGTGCCAGCAGTGAGCGGGGGGCTTCCCACGAGCAGTACTTC	CASSERGASHEQYF
NA	NA	TRBV7-9	TRBJ2-4	TGTGCCAGCAGCTTGAGCAGGGGACAAAAAAACATTCAGTACTTC	CASSLSRGQKNIQYF
NA	TRBD1	TRBV18	TRBJ2-4	TGTGCCAGCTCGCCCGGGACAGGGGCCAGTCAGTACTTC	CASSPGTGASQYF
NA	TRBD1	TRBV5-1	TRBJ1-6	TGCGCCAGCAGCGGACAACAGGGGGTGAATTCACCCCTCCACTTT	CASSGQQGVNSPLHF
NA	TRBD2	TRBV5-8	TRBJ2-5	TGTGCCAGCAGCCTAGGACTAGCGGGGGCCCCAGAGACCCAGTACTTC	CASSLGLAGAPETQYF
once	TRBD2	TRBV4-3	TRBJ2-3	TGCGCCAGCAGCCAAGAAATAGCCGGCTCTAGCGGCTACACAGATACGCAGTATTTT	CASSQEIAGSSGYTDTQYF
once	NA	TRBV6-5	TRBJ2-5	TGTGCCAGCAGTCAGGCCCAAGAGACCCAGTACTTC	CASSQAQETQYF
NA	TRBD1	TRBV10-3	TRBJ2-7	TGTGCCATCCGAGGACAGGGGGGGTACGAGCAGTACTTC	CAIRGQGGYEQYF
NA	NA	TRBV7-9	TRBJ1-1	TGTACCAGCAGCTTTGGGAGGGTTGAAGCTTTCTTT	CTSSFGRVEAFF
NA	NA	TRBV20-1	TRBJ2-5	TGCAGTGCTGGCCCCCAAGAGACCCAGTACTTC	CSAGPQETQYF
NA	TRBD1	TRBV29-1	TRBJ1-1	TGCAGCGTCCGACAGGGGAGTTTCACTGAAGCTTTCTTT	CSVRQGSFTEAFF
NA	NA	TRBV27	TRBJ1-4	TGTGCCCCAAGGGCGGCGGGGAATGAAAAACTGTTTTTT	CAPRAAGNEKLFF
NA	NA	TRBV6-5	TRBJ1-2	TGTGCCAGCAGTGGCCCTAACAGGATGGGTGGCTACACCTTC	CASSGPNRMGGYTF
few	TRBD2	TRBV4-3	TRBJ2-3	TGCGCCAGCAGCCAAGCCCGGACTAGCGGGCCTAGCACAGATACGCAGTATTTT	CASSQARTSGPSTDTQYF
NA	TRBD2	TRBV7-2	TRBJ2-7	TGTGCCAGCAGCTTAGCAGCGGGATACGAGCAGTACTTC	CASSLAAGYEQYF
once	NA	TRBV19	TRBJ2-4	TGTGCCAGTAGTATCTCACATCTAGCCAAAAACATTCAGTACTTC	CASSISHLAKNIQYF
NA	NA	TRBV7-9	TRBJ2-1	TGTGCCAGCAGCCCGACTTGGTTCTTC	CASSPTWFF
once	NA	TRBV5-6	TRBJ2-7	TGTGCCAGCAGCTTGGGCAGGGTAGAGGAGCAGTACTTC	CASSLGRVEEQYF
NA	NA	TRBV2	TRBJ1-5	TGTGCCAGCAGTATAATTGGGGGAATGGGGGCAGGGATTCAGCCCCAGCATTTT	CASSIIGGMGAGIQPQHF
NA	NA	TRBV29-1	TRBJ2-5	TGCAGCGTTTCTTTCCGGGGGGAGACCCAGTACTTC	CSVSFRGETQYF
NA	NA	TRBV2	TRBJ2-7	TGTGCCAGCAGGGCCTATCAACAGGAGGGCGAGCAGTACTTC	CASRAYQQEGEQYF
NA	NA	TRBV27	TRBJ2-7	TGTGCCAGCAGTTTAAAGGGAGTGGGCTACGAGCAGTACTTC	CASSLKGVGYEQYF
NA	NA	TRBV28	TRBJ1-2	TGTGCCAGCAGTTTAGCGGGGGGTCCCTATGGCTACACCTTC	CASSLAGGPYGYTF